The rows below give T cell receptor beta chains drawn from one sample of a study of cytomegalovirus exposure and HLA in healthy donors. Profiling relied on immunoSEQ multiplex PCR, and the TCRdb table lists in-frame clones only, not all of them. The profile shows 200,000 to 250,000 clones, 70% to 85% of them singletons. Sequenced input: PBMCs. These receptors were collected from a male donor in good health and CMV-seronegative. The CDR3 runs from the conserved cysteine through the conserved F or W.

TRBJ1-2 13 TRBV5-6 CASTTGDDYGYTF
TRBJ1-1 15 TRBV19 CASSIEGTLNTEAFF
TRBJ2-1 15 TRBV7-3 CASSSRVAGSNEQFF
TRBJ2-1 16 TRBV6-1 CASSEGGLGFNNEQFF
TRBJ1-5 15 TRBV21-1 CASSIRQGAAQPQHF
TRBJ2-7 15 TRBV29-1 CSVVSGGRALYEQYF
TRBJ2-3 15 TRBV18 CASSPLAVSTDTQYF
TRBJ2-1 15 TRBV30 CAWGLAGVKTNEQFF
TRBJ2-3 17 TRBV4-2 CASSQVKAGGSPDTQYF
TRBJ2-1 13 TRBV6-1 CASSGPRGDEQFF
TRBJ2-3 16 TRBV13 CASSLKGIPSTDTQYF
TRBJ1-4 15 TRBV7-8 CASSRDRAGDEKLFF
TRBJ1-1 14 TRBV30 CAWELQGKDTEAFF
TRBJ2-7 16 TRBV6-6 CASSSVAGVGSYEQYF
TRBJ1-2 13 TRBV5-1 CASSLGGGYGYTF
TRBJ1-2 16 TRBV18 CASSSMKQGPPYGYTF
TRBJ2-7 13 TRBV6-4 CASAREEGYEQYF
TRBJ1-6 14 TRBV28 CASSWGQAFKTLHF
TRBJ1-1 11 TRBV7-9 CASSSHTEAFF
TRBJ2-7 16 TRBV7-9 CASSQRSGRQTYEQYF
TRBJ1-1 14 TRBV7-3 CASSFGTENTEAFF
TRBJ2-7 16 TRBV7-6 CASSLGTSGSNYEQYF
TRBJ2-3 17 TRBV19 CASSKVGIGGRGDTQYF
TRBJ2-5 13 TRBV28 CASSPQGRETQYF
TRBJ2-3 15 TRBV19 CASSAFSGNTDTQYF
TRBJ1-4 14 TRBV5-1 CASSLYGANEKLFF
TRBJ1-1 15 TRBV5-8 CASSPRDRGRVEAFF
TRBJ1-2 14 TRBV28 CASSFQDRGSGYTF
TRBJ2-4 15 TRBV2 CASRKTGSSENIQYF
- 14 TRBV7-2 CASSSIAATYEQYF